This TCR beta chain is drawn from a study of cytomegalovirus exposure and HLA in healthy donors. With 60 Vbeta and 13 Jbeta primers, the PCR was carried out. Generated by immunoSEQ multiplex PCR, the TCRdb table keeps only in-frame clones and is missing some. The repertoire holds more than 40,000 clones, with approximately 81% as singletons. For this clone: Antigen specificity is unknown.

Study-level points and caveats: The likely explanation for a cluster of highly shared sequence variants was sequencing artifact. Through in vitro validation, three CMV-associated chains were shown to be specific for CMV antigens. An ancestry cluster, one associated with Asian ancestry, reportedly showed fewer N-insertions than the approximately 670-donor mean in a later analysis.

Sequencing used PBMCs. This receptor was identified in a man in his fifties or sixties in good health and CMV-seronegative.

In nucleotides, the CDR3 is TGTGCCAGTTCTAGCCTCCGGGGAATTAGCAATCAGCCCCAGCATTTT. Protein: CASSSLRGISNQPQHF. This chain uses TRBV19 with TRBJ1-5; D gene uncertain. This CDR3 contains 16 residues. Between the trimmed V and J ends, which lost 8 bases and 0 bases, there was a span of 17 bases. Looked up from germline, CDR1 is LNHDA and CDR2 is SQIVND (reference sequence). Using reference TRBV19 and TRBJ1-5 for the parts outside the CDR3, the full variable domain is DGGITQSPKYLFRKEGQNVTLSCEQNLNHDAMYWYRQDPGQGLRLIYYSQIVNDFQKGDIAEGYSVSREKKESFPLTVTSAQKNPTAFYLCASSSLRGISNQPQHFGDGTRLSIL.